This T cell receptor beta chain was recorded in a study of spatial heterogeneity in lung cancer. Whole-study results and caveats: Tumoral mutation counts were tracked by counts of expanded intratumoral alpha and beta TCRs. Expanded TCRs classified as ubiquitous or regional were counted, and these counts tracked ubiquitous and regional nonsynonymous mutations, respectively.

V shed 5 bases and J shed 5 bases, with 15 bases lying between them. The CDR3 contains 14 residues. Germline CDR1 reads SGHTA; CDR2 reads FQGNSA. The time point is: sample taken at primary tumor resection. Donors were under 90 untreated early-stage non-small cell lung cancer patients. No cells were sorted before sequencing. The whole RNA sequenced was extracted from tumor, nontumor lung or frozen PBMC. There are many counts of this clonotype. Its antigen remains unidentified. The library was built for alpha chains, so this beta chain is an off-target read and its size means little. On each TCR cDNA molecule, a unique molecular identifier was present. MiXCR was run by TCRdb on the 5' RACE reads, yielding one entry per CDR3 protein. The sample contains 12,000 to 15,000 distinct CDR3 sequences, about 4.8% of which appear only once.

The origin of this receptor is a female donor with early-stage non-small cell lung cancer. V is TRBV7-2 and J is TRBJ1-1, with a weak D call TRBD1 (6 bases). The sample consisted of lung tumor tissue, taken at surgery. CDR3 sequence: CASSPGASGTEAFF. The CDR3, as DNA: TGTGCCAGCAGCCCGGGGGCCTCGGGAACTGAAGCTTTCTTT.